The source of this T cell receptor beta chain is a study of T cells after yellow fever vaccination. Whole-study context: Researchers used SMART-Seq v4 Ultra Low Input to prepare fractions that had low cell numbers. Study-wide results and limits: Among primary-vaccination clones, most reappeared after the booster, at 95% to 96% for CD4 and around 90% for CD8. Contamination of FACS-sorted repertoires by abundant clonotypes from the bulk population could occur.

Making TCR cDNA involved 5'RACE template switching, which added UMIs and a universal primer site. TCRdb re-derived calls from the 5' RACE reads in MiXCR, one entry per CDR3 protein. The profile covers 500,000 to 700,000 distinct CDR3 sequences, with approximately 21% appearing a single time and around 15% taken by the ten largest. About this clonotype: What it recognizes is unknown.

Trimming shortened V by 4 bases and J by 2 bases, and 6 bases separated the two germline ends. The CDR3 loop spans 11 amino acids. Per germline, CDR1 SQVTM and CDR2 ANQGSEA. The rearrangement links TRBV29-1 to TRBJ2-7; D gene uncertain. The source was PBMCs, collected 15 days after the yellow fever booster vaccination. The source is a man between 25 and 39 years old who received the YFV17D yellow fever vaccine. CDR3 loop: CSVGEPYEQYF. As DNA, the CDR3 is TGCAGCGTTGGAGAACCCTACGAGCAGTACTTC.